The rows below give T cell receptor beta chains drawn from one sample of a study of vaccination and CD4 T cells after COVID-19. TCRdb re-called the PCR reads through MiXCR, storing one row per CDR3 protein. Of roughly 20,000 distinct CDR3 sequences detected, 45% to 60% appear once; the ten largest clones hold about 5%. These TCRs are of unknown antigen specificity. The sequenced material came from CD4+ T cells from blood, cultured in vitro. Every receptor here comes from a human donor who had recovered from COVID-19. Both conserved end residues are part of each CDR3. A D gene is named only where the DNA matches it firmly. Clone size is not always given. Where it is, it says once, few, many or a class for expanded clones.

v_gene,abundance,len,j_gene,d_gene,CDR3nt,CDR3aa
TRBV19,.,14,TRBJ2-1,TRBD2,TGTGCCAGTAAAAGCGGGAGGGGACTTGGTGAGCAGTTCTTC,CASKSGRGLGEQFF
TRBV6-5,.,16,TRBJ2-5,.,TGTGCCAGCAGTTACTCGTCAACCGGGTTCATGGAGACCCAGTACTTC,CASSYSSTGFMETQYF
TRBV5-1,.,14,TRBJ2-3,.,TGCGCCAGCAGCTTGGACTCTAGCACAGATACGCAGTATTTT,CASSLDSSTDTQYF
TRBV3-1,.,15,TRBJ1-2,TRBD1,TGTGCCAGCAGCCAAGAGGACAGGACTAACTATGGCTACACCTTC,CASSQEDRTNYGYTF
TRBV19,.,18,TRBJ2-2,TRBD2,TGTGCCAGTAGTAGAGAACTAGCGGGAGGGCCCGACACCGGGGAGCTGTTTTTT,CASSRELAGGPDTGELFF
TRBV2,few,12,TRBJ2-1,.,TGTGCCAGCAGTGATCTTAGCAATGAGCAGTTCTTC,CASSDLSNEQFF
TRBV6-1,.,16,TRBJ2-5,TRBD1,TGTGCCAGCACTACCGGGACAGGGGGAGGCCAAGAGACCCAGTACTTC,CASTTGTGGGQETQYF
TRBV27,few,16,TRBJ1-5,TRBD1,TGTGCCAGCAAGAGCCCGACAGGGTTGTCTGATCAGCCCCAGCATTTT,CASKSPTGLSDQPQHF
TRBV20-1,.,15,TRBJ1-2,TRBD1,TGCAGTGCTAGAGATCTGGGACAGGGGGCTGGGGGCTACACCTTC,CSARDLGQGAGGYTF
TRBV5-8,.,17,TRBJ1-5,.,TGTGCCAGCAGCTTCCCTTCCAGGTCGGATAGCAATCAGCCCCAGCATTTT,CASSFPSRSDSNQPQHF
TRBV21-1,few,15,TRBJ1-5,.,TGTGCCAGCAGGGCCTTCTACAATAGCAATCAGCCCCAGCATTTT,CASRAFYNSNQPQHF
TRBV11-2,few,15,TRBJ1-2,.,TGTGCCAGCAGCTTATCTTCAGGGGTTAACTATGGCTACACCTTC,CASSLSSGVNYGYTF
TRBV10-2,.,15,TRBJ2-5,TRBD2,TGCGCCAGCAGGGGAAGCGGGAGGTCCCAAGAGACCCAGTACTTC,CASRGSGRSQETQYF
TRBV19,few,16,TRBJ1-5,.,TGTGCCAGTAGTTCGACCGGGGTGCGTAGCAATCAGCCCCAGCATTTT,CASSSTGVRSNQPQHF
TRBV20-1,few,11,TRBJ2-5,.,TGCAGTGCTAGAGATAGCGAGACCCAGTACTTC,CSARDSETQYF
TRBV24-1,.,11,TRBJ1-1,.,TGTGCCACCAGTGATTCCACTCTAGCTTTCTTT,CATSDSTLAFF
TRBV10-3,.,20,TRBJ2-1,TRBD2,TGTGCCATCAGTGAGTCGCTGGGACTAGCGGGAGGGGGCTCCTACAATGAGCAGTTCTTC,CAISESLGLAGGGSYNEQFF
TRBV10-3,.,19,TRBJ1-6,TRBD1,TGTGCCATCAGTGAGTCAGGGACAGCGGTTAGCTCCTATAATTCACCCCTCCACTTT,CAISESGTAVSSYNSPLHF
TRBV25-1,few,14,TRBJ1-2,TRBD1,TGTGCCAGCAGTACCGACAGGGACTGGGATGGCTACACCTTC,CASSTDRDWDGYTF
TRBV10-1,few,13,TRBJ1-1,.,TGCGCCAGCAGGGGGCAGCCGAACACTGAAGCTTTCTTT,CASRGQPNTEAFF
TRBV2,.,13,TRBJ1-1,.,TGTGCCACATCTTTACAGGGCCGGACTGAAGCTTTCTTT,CATSLQGRTEAFF
TRBV20-1,.,12,TRBJ1-1,.,TGCAGTGCTAGATACGGGAACACTGAAGCTTTCTTT,CSARYGNTEAFF
TRBV19,.,15,TRBJ2-3,.,TGTGCCAGTAGTATTCTAGGTTTGGGCACAGATACGCAGTATTTT,CASSILGLGTDTQYF
TRBV23-1,.,15,TRBJ1-1,.,TGCGCCAGCAGTCAATCGTCGGTCGGAAAAACTGAAGCTTTCTTT,CASSQSSVGKTEAFF
TRBV24-1,.,13,TRBJ2-5,.,TGTGCCACCAGTGGAGGGGGGAGGGAGACCCAGTACTTC,CATSGGGRETQYF
TRBV7-8,.,13,TRBJ2-1,.,TGTGCCAGCAGCTCCTTAATTCAGGGTGAGCAGTTCTTC,CASSSLIQGEQFF
TRBV5-1,.,16,TRBJ2-1,.,TGCGCCAGCAGCTTGGAGGTGGATCCCACTATCAATGAGCAGTTCTTC,CASSLEVDPTINEQFF
TRBV30,.,11,TRBJ1-2,.,TGTGCCTGGGCCGTGGGACATGGCTACACCTTC,CAWAVGHGYTF
TRBV20-1,.,13,TRBJ2-3,.,TGCAGTCCTCTTGGCGGGAAGGCAGATACGCAGTATTTT,CSPLGGKADTQYF